One and the same sample provided the 10 T cell receptor beta chains below, sequenced in a study of blood T cell repertoires in COVID-19. Assay used: immunoSEQ multiplex PCR; TCRdb lists only in-frame clones, some missing. Of hundreds of thousands of clones in the sample, 80% to 90% were seen once. Sequenced material: PBMCs or T cells enriched from blood (not recorded which). These receptors all stem from a man aged 30 to 39 who had recovered from COVID-19.

The V gene is TRBV30, the J gene TRBJ2-2, with D uncertain. V was shortened by 3 bases and J by 2 bases, with 7 bases between the two germline ends. Germline CDR1 and CDR2: GTSNPN and SVGIG (reference sequence). The length of the CDR3 is 13 residues. CDR3 bases: TGTGCCTGGAGAACAGACAACACCGGGGAGCTGTTTTTT. It codes for CAWRTDNTGELFF.

V and J are TRBV28 and TRBJ1-6; weak D call: TRBD1 (5 bases). Per the germline V gene, CDR1 is MDHEN and CDR2 is SYDVKM. V lost 3 bases to trimming and J lost 12 bases, with 9 bases between them. The CDR3 runs to 12 residues. The CDR3 reads CASSFGAQPLHF. The CDR3 DNA follows: TGTGCCAGCAGTTTTGGGGCCCAACCCCTCCACTTT.

The V gene is TRBV5-4, the J gene TRBJ2-7; 10 positions agree with TRBD2. V shed 0 bases, J shed 6 bases, and the junction held 12 bases outside the gene matches. Germline CDR1 and CDR2: SGHNT and YYREEE (reference sequence). The CDR3 covers 17 residues. This CDR3 reads CASSLGGGLATVSEQYF. CDR3 DNA: TGTGCCAGCAGCTTGGGGGGGGGACTAGCGACAGTGAGCGAGCAGTACTTC.

This clone was recorded once. The J gene is TRBJ2-1, the V gene TRBV7-8, with D perhaps matching TRBD2 (6 bases). The CDR3 consists of 18 residues. V lost 5 bases and J lost 0, with 20 bases in between. Germline V gene sequence: CDR1 SGHVS, CDR2 FQNEAQ. The CDR3 loop is CASSPGGSGSSSYNEQFF. The CDR3 DNA follows: TGTGCCAGCAGCCCAGGCGGTAGCGGATCCAGCTCCTACAATGAGCAGTTCTTC.

The chain is built from TRBV2 and TRBJ1-4, with 7 bases aligning to TRBD1. Germline V gives CDR1 SNHLY, CDR2 FYNNEI. J gave up 7 bases and V 6 bases, and 5 bases lay outside the gene matches. There are 13 residues in the CDR3. CDR3 sequence reads: CASRGQPIEKLFF. CDR3 DNA: TGTGCCAGCAGGGGACAGCCTATTGAAAAACTGTTTTTT.

This clone appeared once. The chain recombines TRBV5-5 with TRBJ2-7; tentatively, D is TRBD1 (5 bases). The CDR3 is 14 residues long. Germline V lookup: CDR1 SGHKS, CDR2 YYEKEE (reference sequence). V lost 4 bases to trimming and J lost 5 bases, with 16 bases between them. DNA for the CDR3: TGTGCCAGCAGCCAACGACAGACCAACAACGAGCAGTACTTC. Amino acids: CASSQRQTNNEQYF.

The CDR3 spells CASRLNTGETQYF. DNA of the CDR3: TGTGCCAGCAGACTTAACACAGGGGAGACCCAGTACTTC. The genes are TRBV12-3 or TRBV12-4 and TRBJ2-5; the D gene is possibly TRBD1 (6 bases). The CDR3 consists of 13 residues. Trimming took 6 bases from V and 5 from J, leaving 13 bases between them.

The chain employs TRBV5-8 and TRBJ2-7, with TRBD2 as a possible D gene (6 bases). V lost 0 bases to trimming and J lost 0 bases, with 7 bases between them. The V gene's germline CDR1 is SGHTS and CDR2 YDEGEE. There are 14 residues in the CDR3. CDR3 nucleotides: TGTGCCAGCAGCTTGGGGGGAGGCTCCTACGAGCAGTACTTC. Protein: CASSLGGGSYEQYF.

The V call is TRBV30, the J call TRBJ2-4, with a tentative D call TRBD2 (7 bases). Trimming shortened V by 1 base and J by 7 bases, and 14 bases separated the two germline ends. The CDR3 totals 14 residues. Germline CDR1 reads GTSNPN; CDR2 reads SVGIG (reference sequence). The CDR3 sequence: CAWSEGGGPNIQYF. The DNA of the CDR3 is TGTGCCTGGAGTGAGGGAGGGGGTCCTAACATTCAGTACTTC.

The CDR3 DNA follows: TGTGCCAGCAGCTTATCAGGGGCTCACACTGAAGCTTTCTTT. It translates to CASSLSGAHTEAFF. This chain connects TRBV7-9 to TRBJ1-1; D is possibly TRBD1 (6 bases). The ends were cut back, 2 bases at V and 3 bases at J, with 10 bases in the middle. This CDR3 spans 14 amino acids. Germline lookup yields CDR1 SEHNR and CDR2 FQNEAQ (reference sequence).